The rows below give T cell receptor beta chains drawn from one sample of a study of OX40 agonist ivuxolimab in advanced cancers. The assay was immunoSEQ multiplex PCR, and TCRdb's table has in-frame clones only and misses some. The top ten clones hold over 0.3% of a sample with approximately 91,000 clones, around 87% of them seen once. Material: CD4+ or CD8+ T cells sorted from blood, obtained in a trial of the OX40 agonist ivuxolimab. The receptors stem from an adult with an advanced solid tumor such as melanoma, head and neck, liver or kidney cancer. Each CDR3 is given with its conserved first and last residue. Each record gives: CDR3 protein, V gene, J gene.

CDR3aa: CASTGTEGHGYTF; v_gene: TRBV5-1; j_gene: TRBJ1-2
CDR3aa: CASSSGGVANEQFF; v_gene: TRBV5-1; j_gene: TRBJ2-1
CDR3aa: CASSYSGGHYGYTF; v_gene: TRBV6-6; j_gene: TRBJ1-2
CDR3aa: CATRDYYNEQFF; v_gene: TRBV19; j_gene: TRBJ2-1
CDR3aa: CSVAWDTEAFF; v_gene: TRBV29-1; j_gene: TRBJ1-1
CDR3aa: CASSTLNYGYTF; v_gene: TRBV5-1; j_gene: TRBJ1-2
CDR3aa: CASTPSNYGYTF; v_gene: TRBV2; j_gene: TRBJ1-2
CDR3aa: CASSYNGQGYGYTF; v_gene: TRBV6-6; j_gene: TRBJ1-2
CDR3aa: CASHLRRGGSEQFF; v_gene: TRBV7-8; j_gene: TRBJ2-1
CDR3aa: CASIGPNSNQPQHF; v_gene: TRBV6-6; j_gene: TRBJ1-5
CDR3aa: CASGLVILSSTDTQYF; v_gene: TRBV12-5; j_gene: TRBJ2-3
CDR3aa: CASSLIGSAGQGLTGELFF; v_gene: TRBV7-9; j_gene: TRBJ2-2
CDR3aa: CASSLSGTGVSGANVLTF; v_gene: TRBV7-6; j_gene: TRBJ2-6
CDR3aa: CASSMGDEQYF; v_gene: TRBV19; j_gene: TRBJ2-7
CDR3aa: CASSSLGGGGPYEQYF; v_gene: TRBV7-6; j_gene: TRBJ2-7
CDR3aa: CASSQTGTALEIF; v_gene: TRBV14; j_gene: TRBJ1-2
CDR3aa: CAWAGGLQETQYF; v_gene: TRBV30; j_gene: TRBJ2-5
CDR3aa: CASSLGQAKIWYGYTF; v_gene: TRBV11-2; j_gene: TRBJ1-2
CDR3aa: CASSAAGTNTEAFF; v_gene: TRBV9; j_gene: TRBJ1-1
CDR3aa: CASSPGGINGYTF; v_gene: TRBV6-5; j_gene: TRBJ1-2
CDR3aa: CASSLLGGAGGYTF; v_gene: TRBV13; j_gene: TRBJ1-2
CDR3aa: CASSSSWTVKAAFF; v_gene: TRBV6-5; j_gene: TRBJ1-1
CDR3aa: CASSDFPSGGQETQYF; v_gene: TRBV2; j_gene: TRBJ2-5
CDR3aa: CASSLGLSASQETQYF; v_gene: TRBV7-9; j_gene: TRBJ2-5
CDR3aa: CASSPQDRGGNQPQHF; v_gene: TRBV19; j_gene: TRBJ1-5
CDR3aa: CASRFQGLASDTQYF; v_gene: TRBV12-2; j_gene: TRBJ2-3
CDR3aa: CASSLGGTGADNQPQHF; v_gene: TRBV5-5; j_gene: TRBJ1-5
CDR3aa: CASSPQQGQSSGNTIYF; v_gene: TRBV18; j_gene: TRBJ1-3
CDR3aa: CASSLGTAIQETQYF; v_gene: TRBV5-4; j_gene: TRBJ2-5
CDR3aa: CASGPTLGSDTQYF; v_gene: TRBV12-5; j_gene: TRBJ2-3
CDR3aa: CASSVADRGAHEQYF; v_gene: TRBV9; j_gene: TRBJ2-7
CDR3aa: CARGQGAYEQYF; v_gene: TRBV12-5; j_gene: TRBJ2-7
CDR3aa: CASSLDRGNTEAFF; v_gene: TRBV5-4; j_gene: TRBJ1-1
CDR3aa: CASSLQGAPLSSYNSPLHF; v_gene: TRBV5-4; j_gene: TRBJ1-6
CDR3aa: CASSRQGDRNSPLHF; v_gene: TRBV5-1; j_gene: TRBJ1-6
CDR3aa: CASSLGPGGTYGYTF; v_gene: TRBV5-4; j_gene: TRBJ1-2
CDR3aa: CASSSRTGLLAYTF; v_gene: TRBV5-4; j_gene: TRBJ1-2